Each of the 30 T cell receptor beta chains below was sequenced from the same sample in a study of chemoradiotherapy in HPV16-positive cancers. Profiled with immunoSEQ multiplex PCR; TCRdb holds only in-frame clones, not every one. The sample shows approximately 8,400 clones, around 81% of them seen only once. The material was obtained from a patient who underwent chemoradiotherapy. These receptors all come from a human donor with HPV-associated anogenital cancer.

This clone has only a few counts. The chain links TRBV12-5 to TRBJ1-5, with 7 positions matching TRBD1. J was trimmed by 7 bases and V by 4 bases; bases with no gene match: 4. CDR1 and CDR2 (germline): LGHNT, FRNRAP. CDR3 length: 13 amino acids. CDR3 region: CASGYGQDQPQHF. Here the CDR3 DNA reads TGTGCTAGTGGTTACGGACAGGACCAGCCCCAGCATTTT.

The CDR3 DNA is TGTGCCAGCAGTCCCGGGACAGGGCCACGGCAGCCCCAGCATTTT. Translation gives CASSPGTGPRQPQHF. V usage is TRBV7-9 and J usage is TRBJ1-5, with 9 bases that match TRBD1. Trimming at V came to 6 bases and at J to 7 bases, leaving 10 bases not matched to a gene. This CDR3 has 15 amino acids. The germline gives CDR1 SEHNR, CDR2 FQNEAQ (reference sequence). The variable domain in full, with the rest retrieved from reference TRBV7-9 and TRBJ1-5, is DTGVSQNPRHKITKRGQNVTFRCDPISEHNRLYWYRQTLGQGPEFLTYFQNEAQLEKSRLLSDRFSAERPKGSFSTLEIQRTEQGDSAMYLCASSPGTGPRQPQHFGDGTRLSIL.

CDR3 DNA: TGTGCCAGCAGCTCCACCCGGGACGGAGGCACAGATACGCAGTATTTT. Its protein product is CASSSTRDGGTDTQYF. The V gene is TRBV7-8, the J gene TRBJ2-3; D is possibly TRBD1 or TRBD2 (5 bases each). CDR3 length: 16 residues. V was clipped by 4 bases and J by 1 base, with 15 bases between them. The V gene's germline CDR1 is SGHVS and CDR2 FQNEAQ. The entire variable domain, with the rest obtained from reference TRBV7-8 and TRBJ2-3, is as follows: GAGVSQSPRYKVAKRGQDVALRCDPISGHVSLFWYQQALGQGPEFLTYFQNEAQLDKSGLPSDRFFAERPEGSVSTLKIQRTQQEDSAVYLCASSSTRDGGTDTQYFGPGTRLTVL.

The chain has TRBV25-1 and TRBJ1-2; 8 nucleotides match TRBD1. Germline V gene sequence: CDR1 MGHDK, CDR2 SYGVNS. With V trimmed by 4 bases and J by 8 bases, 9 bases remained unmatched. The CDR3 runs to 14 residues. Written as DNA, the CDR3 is TGTGCCAGCAGTGGGGGACAGGAGGCAGGAGGCTACACCTTC. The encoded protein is CASSGGQEAGGYTF.

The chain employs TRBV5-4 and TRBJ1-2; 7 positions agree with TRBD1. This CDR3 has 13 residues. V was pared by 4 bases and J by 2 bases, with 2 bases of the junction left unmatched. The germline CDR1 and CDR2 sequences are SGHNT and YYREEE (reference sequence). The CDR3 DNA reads TGTGCCAGCAGCGTGGGACAGAACTATGGCTACACCTTC. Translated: CASSVGQNYGYTF.

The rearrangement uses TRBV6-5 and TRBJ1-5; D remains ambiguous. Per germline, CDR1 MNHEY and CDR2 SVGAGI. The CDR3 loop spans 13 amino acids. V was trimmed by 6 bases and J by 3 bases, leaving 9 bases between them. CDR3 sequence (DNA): TGTGCCAGCAGGGGGTATGACAATCAGCCCCAGCATTTT. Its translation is CASRGYDNQPQHF.

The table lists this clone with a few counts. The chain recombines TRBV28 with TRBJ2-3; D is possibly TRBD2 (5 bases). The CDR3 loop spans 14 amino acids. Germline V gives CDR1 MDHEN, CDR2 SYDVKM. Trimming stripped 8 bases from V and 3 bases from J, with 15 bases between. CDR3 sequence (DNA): TGTGCCAGCCGCATGGGCCCGGGGACAGATACGCAGTATTTT. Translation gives CASRMGPGTDTQYF.

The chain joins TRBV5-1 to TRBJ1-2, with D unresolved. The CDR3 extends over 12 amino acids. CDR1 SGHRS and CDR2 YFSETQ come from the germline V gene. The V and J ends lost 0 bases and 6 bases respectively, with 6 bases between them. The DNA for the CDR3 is TGCGCCAGCAGCTTGGCCCCTGATGGCTACACCTTC. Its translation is CASSLAPDGYTF.

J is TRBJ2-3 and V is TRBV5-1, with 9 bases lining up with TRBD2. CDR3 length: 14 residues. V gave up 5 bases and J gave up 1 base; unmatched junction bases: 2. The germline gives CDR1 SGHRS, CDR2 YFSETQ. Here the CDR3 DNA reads TGCGCCAGCAGGTCTAGCGGGGGCACAGATACGCAGTATTTT. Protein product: CASRSSGGTDTQYF.

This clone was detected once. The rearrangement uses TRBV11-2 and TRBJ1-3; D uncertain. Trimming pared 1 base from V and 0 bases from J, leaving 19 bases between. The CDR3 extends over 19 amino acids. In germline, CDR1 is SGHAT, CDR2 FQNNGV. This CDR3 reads CASSLVQQPSYRSGNTIYF. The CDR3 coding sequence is TGTGCCAGCAGCTTAGTTCAGCAGCCATCCTACCGCTCTGGAAACACCATATATTTT.

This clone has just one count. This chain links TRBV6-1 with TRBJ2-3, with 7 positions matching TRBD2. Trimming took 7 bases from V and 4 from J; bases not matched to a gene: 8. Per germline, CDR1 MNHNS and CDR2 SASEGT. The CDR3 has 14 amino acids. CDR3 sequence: CASTILGGSDTQYF. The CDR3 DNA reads TGTGCCAGCACCATACTGGGGGGGTCAGATACGCAGTATTTT.

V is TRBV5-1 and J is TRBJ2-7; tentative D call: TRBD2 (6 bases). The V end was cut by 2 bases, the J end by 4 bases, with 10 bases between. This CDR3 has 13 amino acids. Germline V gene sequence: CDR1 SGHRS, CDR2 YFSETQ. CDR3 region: CASSLDREYEQYF. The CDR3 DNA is TGCGCCAGCAGCTTAGACCGGGAGTACGAGCAGTACTTC.

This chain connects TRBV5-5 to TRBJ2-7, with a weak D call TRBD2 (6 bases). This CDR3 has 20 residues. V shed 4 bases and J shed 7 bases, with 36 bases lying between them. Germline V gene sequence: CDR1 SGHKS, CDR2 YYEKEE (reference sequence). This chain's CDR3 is CASSVEVLARELALRREQYF. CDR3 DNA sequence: TGTGCCAGCAGCGTAGAGGTGTTGGCGAGGGAACTAGCCCTAAGGAGGGAGCAGTACTTC.

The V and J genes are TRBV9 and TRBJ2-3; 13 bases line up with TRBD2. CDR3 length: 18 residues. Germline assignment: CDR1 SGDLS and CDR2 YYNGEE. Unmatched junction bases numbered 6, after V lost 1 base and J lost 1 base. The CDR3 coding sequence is TGTGCCAGCAGCGTACGTCCGGGACTAGCGGGACGCACAGATACGCAGTATTTT. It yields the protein CASSVRPGLAGRTDTQYF.

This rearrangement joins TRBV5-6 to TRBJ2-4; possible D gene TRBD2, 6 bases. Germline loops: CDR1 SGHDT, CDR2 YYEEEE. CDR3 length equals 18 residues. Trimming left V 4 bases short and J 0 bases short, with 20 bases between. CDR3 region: CASSLGGALLLAKNIQYF. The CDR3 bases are TGTGCCAGCAGCCTCGGAGGGGCCCTCTTATTAGCCAAAAACATTCAGTACTTC.

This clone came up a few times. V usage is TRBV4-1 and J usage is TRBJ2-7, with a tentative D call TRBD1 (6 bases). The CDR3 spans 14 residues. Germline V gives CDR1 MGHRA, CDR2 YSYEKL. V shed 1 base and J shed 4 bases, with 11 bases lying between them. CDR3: CASSQGQGSYEQYF. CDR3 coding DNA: TGCGCCAGCAGCCAAGGGCAGGGGTCGTACGAGCAGTACTTC.

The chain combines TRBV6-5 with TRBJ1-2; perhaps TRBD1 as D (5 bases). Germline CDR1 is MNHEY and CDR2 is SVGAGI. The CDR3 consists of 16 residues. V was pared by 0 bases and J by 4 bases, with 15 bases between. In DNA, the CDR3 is TGTGCCAGCAGTTACTCTCGACGGGGGTTGTTCTATGGCTACACCTTC. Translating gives CASSYSRRGLFYGYTF.

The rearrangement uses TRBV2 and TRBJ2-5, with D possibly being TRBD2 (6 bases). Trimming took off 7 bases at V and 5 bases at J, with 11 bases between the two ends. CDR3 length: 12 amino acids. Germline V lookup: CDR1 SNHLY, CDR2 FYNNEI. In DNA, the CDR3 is TGTGCCAGCATGCGGGGTTGGGAGACCCAGTACTTC. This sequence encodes CASMRGWETQYF.

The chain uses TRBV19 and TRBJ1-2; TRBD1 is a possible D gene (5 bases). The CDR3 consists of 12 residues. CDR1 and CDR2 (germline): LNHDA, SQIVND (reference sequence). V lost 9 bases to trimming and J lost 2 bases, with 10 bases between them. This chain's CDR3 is CASEGPNYGYTF. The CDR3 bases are TGTGCCAGCGAGGGACCGAACTATGGCTACACCTTC.

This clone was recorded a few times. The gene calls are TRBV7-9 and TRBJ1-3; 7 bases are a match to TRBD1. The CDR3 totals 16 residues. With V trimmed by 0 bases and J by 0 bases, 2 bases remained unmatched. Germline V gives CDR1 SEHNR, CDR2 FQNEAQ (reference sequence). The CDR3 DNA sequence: TGTGCCAGCAGCTTAGCAGGGGGCTCCTCTGGAAACACCATATATTTT. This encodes CASSLAGGSSGNTIYF.

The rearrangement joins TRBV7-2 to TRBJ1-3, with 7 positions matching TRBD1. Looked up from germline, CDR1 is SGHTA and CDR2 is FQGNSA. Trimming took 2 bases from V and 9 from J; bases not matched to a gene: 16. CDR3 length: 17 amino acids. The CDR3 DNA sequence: TGTGCCAGCAGCTTAACAAGGCAGGGGGTCGCTGATGGCACCATATATTTT. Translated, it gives CASSLTRQGVADGTIYF.

CDR3 protein: CARADWTGGSPLHF. The CDR3 DNA reads TGTGCCAGGGCAGACTGGACGGGGGGTTCACCCCTCCACTTT. The V gene is TRBV30, the J gene TRBJ1-6; D is perhaps TRBD1 (5 bases). Germline V gene data show CDR1 as GTSNPN and CDR2 as SVGIG (reference sequence). Trimming left V 8 bases short and J 9 bases short, with 20 bases between. This CDR3 is 14 amino acids long.

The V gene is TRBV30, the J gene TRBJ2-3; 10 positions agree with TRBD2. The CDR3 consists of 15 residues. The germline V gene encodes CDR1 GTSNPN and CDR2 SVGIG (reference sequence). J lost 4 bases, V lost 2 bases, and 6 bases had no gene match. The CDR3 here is CAWSILAGVADTQYF. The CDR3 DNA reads TGTGCCTGGAGTATCCTAGCGGGGGTGGCAGATACGCAGTATTTT.

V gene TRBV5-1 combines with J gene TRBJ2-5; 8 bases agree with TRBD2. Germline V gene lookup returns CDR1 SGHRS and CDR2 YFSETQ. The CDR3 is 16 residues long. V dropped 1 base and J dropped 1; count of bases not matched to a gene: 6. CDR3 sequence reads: CASSLWGRGGQETQYF. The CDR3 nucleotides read TGCGCCAGCAGCTTGTGGGGCCGGGGGGGCCAAGAGACCCAGTACTTC.

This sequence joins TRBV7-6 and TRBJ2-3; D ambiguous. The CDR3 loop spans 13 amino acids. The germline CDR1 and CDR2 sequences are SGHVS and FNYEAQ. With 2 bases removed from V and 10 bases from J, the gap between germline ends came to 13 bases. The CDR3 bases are TGTGCCAGCAGCTTAAATGTCCAGGATGCGCAGTATTTT. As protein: CASSLNVQDAQYF.

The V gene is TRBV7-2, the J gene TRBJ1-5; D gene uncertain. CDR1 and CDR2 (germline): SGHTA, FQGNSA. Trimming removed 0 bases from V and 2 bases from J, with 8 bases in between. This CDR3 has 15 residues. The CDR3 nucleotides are TGTGCCAGCAGCTTAGCGCACACAGGCAATCAGCCCCAGCATTTT. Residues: CASSLAHTGNQPQHF.

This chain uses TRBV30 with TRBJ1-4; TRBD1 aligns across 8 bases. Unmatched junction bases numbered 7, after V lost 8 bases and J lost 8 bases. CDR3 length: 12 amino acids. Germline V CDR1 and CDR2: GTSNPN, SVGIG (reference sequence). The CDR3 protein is CALGQGKEKLFF. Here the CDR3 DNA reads TGTGCCCTCGGACAGGGAAAAGAAAAACTGTTTTTT.

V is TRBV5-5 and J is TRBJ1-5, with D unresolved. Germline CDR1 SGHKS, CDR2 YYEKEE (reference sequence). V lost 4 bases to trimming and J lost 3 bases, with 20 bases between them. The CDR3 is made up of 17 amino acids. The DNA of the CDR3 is TGTGCCAGCAGCGACGGACTTTGGGGTGCGGTCAATCAGCCCCAGCATTTT. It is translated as CASSDGLWGAVNQPQHF.

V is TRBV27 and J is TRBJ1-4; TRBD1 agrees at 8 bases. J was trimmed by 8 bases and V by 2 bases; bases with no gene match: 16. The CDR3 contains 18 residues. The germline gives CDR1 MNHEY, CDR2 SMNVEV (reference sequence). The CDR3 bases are TGTGCCAGCAGTTTAAAGCGAGGGGGAGACAGGGGAGGAGAAAAACTGTTTTTT. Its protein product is CASSLKRGGDRGGEKLFF.

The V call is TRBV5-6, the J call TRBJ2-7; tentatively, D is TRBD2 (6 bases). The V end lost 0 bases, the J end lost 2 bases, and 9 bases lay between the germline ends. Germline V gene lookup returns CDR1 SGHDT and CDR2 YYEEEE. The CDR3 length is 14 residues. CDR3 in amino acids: CASSLVGGPYEQYF. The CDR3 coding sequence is TGTGCCAGCAGCTTGGTCGGGGGTCCCTACGAGCAGTACTTC.